Following are 21 T cell receptor beta chains from one sample sequenced in a study of blood T cell repertoires in COVID-19. The data were produced by immunoSEQ multiplex PCR, yet TCRdb's version contains in-frame clones alone and is incomplete. The data show roughly 300,000 clones, 83% seen once. The sequencing sample was made of peripheral blood. The receptor set was obtained from a woman aged 50 to 60 who had recovered from COVID-19.

This clone was seen many times. The rearrangement uses TRBV30 and TRBJ1-5, with no clear D. Germline V gene sequence: CDR1 GTSNPN, CDR2 SVGIG (reference sequence). The CDR3 contains 15 residues. The V gene lost 3 bases and the J gene lost 1 base, with 13 bases spanning the gap. The CDR3, as DNA: TGTGCCTGGAGCAGAGCGTCTAGCAGCAATCAGCCCCAGCATTTT. Translating gives CAWSRASSSNQPQHF.

This chain uses TRBV19 with TRBJ2-3; 12 nucleotides align to TRBD1. With V trimmed by 4 bases and J by 5 bases, 10 bases remained unmatched. The CDR3 has 17 residues. CDR1 LNHDA and CDR2 SQIVND come from the germline V gene (reference sequence). CDR3 nucleotide sequence: TGTGCCAGTAGTAAGGAAACCGGGACAGGGGGCGTAGATACGCAGTATTTT. The encoded protein is CASSKETGTGGVDTQYF.

V gene TRBV2 combines with J gene TRBJ1-2; TRBD1 matches 8 bases. Germline V CDR1 and CDR2: SNHLY, FYNNEI. CDR3 length: 13 amino acids. V dropped 4 bases and J dropped 8; count of bases not matched to a gene: 6. CDR3 coding DNA: TGTGCCAGCAGTGCGGACAGGGAGAAGGGCTACACCTTC. It yields the protein CASSADREKGYTF.

The chain joins TRBV18 to TRBJ1-3; TRBD1 matches at 7 bases. The CDR3 covers 15 residues. Trimming removed 2 bases from V and 3 bases from J; junction bases left unmatched: 4. CDR1 is KGHSH, CDR2 LQKENI, per germline. The CDR3 reads CASSPNRGSGNTIYF. The CDR3 bases are TGTGCCAGCTCACCAAACAGGGGTAGTGGAAACACCATATATTTT.

The chain carries TRBV28 and TRBJ2-2, with D hard to call. V was trimmed by 5 bases and J by 6 bases, leaving 10 bases between them. This CDR3 comprises 13 residues. The germline CDR1 and CDR2 sequences are MDHEN and SYDVKM. The CDR3 is CASSAYVAGELFF. The CDR3 bases are TGTGCCAGCAGTGCCTACGTCGCCGGGGAGCTGTTTTTT.

The chain is built from TRBV6-4 and TRBJ2-3; TRBD1 aligns across 7 bases. In germline, CDR1 is MRHNA, CDR2 SNTAGT. Unmatched junction bases numbered 5, after V lost 5 bases and J lost 6 bases. The CDR3 runs to 13 residues. The CDR3: CASSSEGADTQYF. The CDR3 DNA reads TGTGCCAGCAGTTCTGAGGGGGCGGATACGCAGTATTTT.

The V and J genes are TRBV7-2 and TRBJ1-1, with D uncertain. In germline, CDR1 is SGHTA, CDR2 FQGNSA. The CDR3 sequence is 13 residues long. The V gene lost 6 bases and the J gene lost 4 bases, with 12 bases spanning the gap. In DNA form, the CDR3 reads TGTGCCAGCAGTCAAAGAGGAGGCACTGAAGCTTTCTTT. It encodes CASSQRGGTEAFF.

The count of this clone is one. The rearrangement uses TRBV18 and TRBJ2-4; TRBD1 agrees at 11 bases. The length of the CDR3 is 16 residues. Germline V gives CDR1 KGHSH, CDR2 LQKENI. J was trimmed by 0 bases and V by 8 bases; bases with no gene match: 6. Written as DNA, the CDR3 is TGTGCCAGCGACGGGACAGGGGGGTTAGCCAAAAACATTCAGTACTTC. Translating it yields CASDGTGGLAKNIQYF.

The V call is TRBV4-2, the J call TRBJ2-7, with 7 nucleotides matching TRBD1. Germline CDR1 is LGHNA and CDR2 is YNFKEQ. This CDR3 region has 16 residues. Trimming took 0 bases from V and 5 from J; bases not matched to a gene: 10. The CDR3 protein is CASSQDLRDRRHEQYF. The CDR3, as DNA: TGTGCCAGCAGCCAAGATTTGAGGGACAGACGCCACGAGCAGTACTTC.

With regard to this clone: Within the sample, other DNA sequences also encode this same CDR3. This sequence joins TRBV6-2 or TRBV6-3 and TRBJ1-1; no clear D. The germline V gene encodes CDR1 MNHEY and CDR2 SVGEGT. CDR3 length: 12 residues. The V end was cut by 4 bases, the J end by 0 bases, with 3 bases between. CDR3 loop: CASSSVNTEAFF. The CDR3 bases are TGTGCCAGCAGTTCAGTGAACACTGAAGCTTTCTTT.

The rearrangement links TRBV7-8 to TRBJ2-7, with 7 bases matching TRBD1. This CDR3 region has 16 residues. Trimming took 0 bases from V and 4 from J; bases not matched to a gene: 9. CDR1 is SGHVS and CDR2 is FQNEAQ in the germline V gene. The CDR3 DNA sequence: TGTGCCAGCAGCTTAGCCGGGACAGCGAGTTCGTACGAGCAGTACTTC. Protein: CASSLAGTASSYEQYF.

CDR3 amino acids: CASSPQREEDTQYF. The CDR3, as DNA: TGTGCCAGCAGCCCCCAGCGGGAGGAAGATACGCAGTATTTT. The chain combines TRBV21-1 with TRBJ2-3; the table's D call, TRBD2, was not checked against the DNA. TRBV21-1 is given as a pseudogene. The CDR3 consists of 14 residues.

V gene TRBV18 combines with J gene TRBJ1-3, with TRBD1 as a possible D gene (5 bases). The CDR3 length is 16 residues. The ends were cut back, 3 bases at V and 0 bases at J, with 12 bases in the middle. Germline lookup yields CDR1 KGHSH and CDR2 LQKENI. CDR3 nucleotide sequence: TGTGCCAGCTCACCGGGGCAGGTCAGCTCTGGAAACACCATATATTTT. It specifies CASSPGQVSSGNTIYF. The full variable domain, in which reference TRBV18 and TRBJ1-3 provide the parts outside the CDR3, is NAGVMQNPRHLVRRRGQEARLRCSPMKGHSHVYWYRQLPEEGLKFMVYLQKENIIDESGMPKERFSAEFPKEGPSILRIQQVVRGDSAAYFCASSPGQVSSGNTIYFGEGSWLTVV.

This rearrangement joins TRBV18 to TRBJ1-3; 7 positions match TRBD1. After removal of 3 bases from V and 2 bases from J, the junction contained 7 bases not matched to a gene. This CDR3 spans 16 amino acids. Germline CDR1 and CDR2: KGHSH and LQKENI. CDR3 region: CASSPRWDRAGNTIYF. DNA for the CDR3: TGTGCCAGCTCACCTCGATGGGACAGAGCTGGAAACACCATATATTTT.

This clone was recorded once. The J gene is TRBJ2-5, the V gene TRBV3-1 (or the pseudogene TRBV3-2), with 15 bases fitting TRBD2. The V segment lost 4 bases and the J segment 3 bases; nucleotides outside the gene matches: 9. This CDR3 is 18 amino acids long. The germline V gene has CDR1 LGHDT and CDR2 YNNKEL (reference sequence). The CDR3 reads CASSPIGTSGGLEETQYF. The CDR3 DNA sequence: TGTGCCAGCAGCCCCATAGGGACTAGCGGGGGGCTGGAAGAGACCCAGTACTTC.

The rearrangement uses TRBV4-3 and TRBJ2-3; 12 bases are a match to TRBD2. The CDR3 has 17 amino acids. Germline assignment: CDR1 LGHNA and CDR2 YSLEER. V was pared by 0 bases and J by 8 bases, with 9 bases of the junction left unmatched. The CDR3 is CASSQEAPSGRAGTQYF. The CDR3, as DNA: TGCGCCAGCAGCCAAGAGGCCCCTAGCGGGAGGGCCGGTACGCAGTATTTT.

The chain links TRBV11-2 to TRBJ2-1; D remains ambiguous. The CDR3 is made up of 15 amino acids. Germline V gene sequence: CDR1 SGHAT, CDR2 FQNNGV. Trimming took off 2 bases at V and 0 bases at J, with 8 bases between the two ends. This CDR3 is CASSLPGSSYNEQFF. The CDR3 DNA follows: TGTGCCAGCAGCTTACCAGGAAGCTCCTACAATGAGCAGTTCTTC.

This clone was recorded only once. The J gene is TRBJ1-1, the V gene TRBV9, with a weak D call TRBD1 (6 bases). Germline V CDR1 and CDR2: SGDLS, YYNGEE. V was cut by 1 base and J by 4 bases, with 14 bases left in between. This CDR3 is 15 amino acids long. CDR3 residues: CASSVNWGLGTEAFF. The CDR3 nucleotides read TGTGCCAGCAGCGTAAATTGGGGGCTGGGCACTGAAGCTTTCTTT.

This clone rates as medium-sized. The chain links TRBV4-3 to TRBJ2-7; the match to TRBD2 covers 10 bases. The V and J ends lost 0 bases and 6 bases, in that order; junction bases with no gene match: 8. From germline, CDR1 is LGHNA and CDR2 YSLEER. The CDR3 loop spans 16 amino acids. CDR3 protein: CASSQDFASGGSEQYF. The CDR3 coding sequence is TGCGCCAGCAGCCAAGATTTCGCTAGCGGGGGCTCCGAGCAGTACTTC.

This clone was recorded only once. This chain uses TRBV6-5 with TRBJ1-2; D perhaps matches TRBD1 (6 bases). Trimming left V 2 bases short and J 2 bases short, with 6 bases between. Germline V gene data show CDR1 as MNHEY and CDR2 as SVGAGI. The length of the CDR3 is 13 residues. This chain's CDR3 is CASSYDRNYGYTF. Written as DNA, the CDR3 is TGTGCCAGCAGTTACGACAGGAACTATGGCTACACCTTC.

The genes are TRBV6-5 and TRBJ2-7, with unresolved D. The CDR3 extends over 13 amino acids. V lost 2 bases, J lost 0 bases, and 5 bases lay in between. CDR1 and CDR2 from the germline V gene are MNHEY and SVGAGI. Here the CDR3 reads CASSYTPSYEQYF. In nucleotides, the CDR3 is TGTGCCAGCAGTTACACACCCTCCTACGAGCAGTACTTC.